Presented here are 32 T cell receptor beta chains from one specimen sequenced in a study of T cells in Graves' hyperthyroidism and ophthalmopathy. Regions amplified from RNA transcripts were the TCR beta CDR3 regions. In the first-round RT-PCR of the TCR CDR3, the HTBI primer set was used. A single record per CDR3 protein comes from TCRdb applying MiXCR to the multiplex PCR reads. This sample has approximately 630,000 distinct CDR3 sequences; around 15% occur once, and the top ten carry 3.8%. The sequenced sample was blood. Receptors originate from a woman in her 30s with Graves' hyperthyroidism.

This clonotype was counted a few times. This chain connects TRBV12-5 to TRBJ1-2, with D unclear. V was trimmed by 1 base and J by 4 bases, leaving 4 bases between them. CDR1 and CDR2 (germline): LGHNT, FRNRAP. The CDR3 spans 12 residues. For the CDR3, the DNA is TGTGCTAGTGGTTTGGACAGCTATGGCTACACCTTC. Its translation is CASGLDSYGYTF.

This clonotype showed up many times. The V call is TRBV12-3 or TRBV12-4, the J call TRBJ2-1; D not certain. The CDR3 loop spans 14 amino acids. Trimming pared 3 bases from V and 10 bases from J, leaving 16 bases between. As DNA, the CDR3 is TGTGCCAGCAGTTTGGGCAGATTCGAATGGGAGCAGTTCTTC. It is translated as CASSLGRFEWEQFF.

The V gene is TRBV3-1, the J gene TRBJ2-1; 8 bases align to TRBD2. V lost 3 bases to trimming and J lost 5 bases; unmatched junction nucleotides: 6. This CDR3 has 15 residues. Per the germline V gene, CDR1 is LGHDT and CDR2 is YNNKEL (reference sequence). CDR3 region: CASSHRAGVDNEQFF. The CDR3 DNA follows: TGTGCCAGCAGCCATCGAGCGGGAGTTGACAATGAGCAGTTCTTC.

A few counts support this clonotype. The chain uses TRBV28 and TRBJ2-6; TRBD2 matches 10 bases. The CDR3 extends over 17 amino acids. Trimming removed 6 bases from V and 0 bases from J; junction bases left unmatched: 5. Germline CDR1 MDHEN, CDR2 SYDVKM. CDR3 coding DNA: TGTGCCAGCAGAAACCTAGCGGGGGACTCTGGGGCCAACGTCCTGACTTTC. Residues: CASRNLAGDSGANVLTF. The variable domain in full, completed from reference TRBV28 and TRBJ2-6, reads DVKVTQSSRYLVKRTGEKVFLECVQDMDHENMFWYRQDPGLGLRLIYFSYDVKMKEKGDIPEGYSVSREKKERFSLILESASTNQTSMYLCASRNLAGDSGANVLTFGAGSRLTVL.

Ten or more counts support this clonotype. The chain combines TRBV20-1 with TRBJ2-3; D uncertain. V was trimmed by 3 bases and J by 0 bases, leaving 10 bases between them. The germline CDR1 and CDR2 sequences are DFQATT and SNEGSKA (reference sequence). This CDR3 spans 14 amino acids. CDR3 nucleotide sequence: TGCAGTGCTAGGGTCGTAAGGAGCACAGATACGCAGTATTTT. This encodes CSARVVRSTDTQYF.

This clonotype was observed at least ten times. The chain combines TRBV20-1 with TRBJ2-4; D is possibly TRBD1 or TRBD2 (5 bases each). V shed 4 bases and J shed 0 bases, with 19 bases lying between them. The CDR3 consists of 17 residues. Germline assignment: CDR1 DFQATT and CDR2 SNEGSKA (reference sequence). DNA for the CDR3: TGCAGTGCTACTCCCCGGGTGGGGGAGCTAGCCAAAAACATTCAGTACTTC. Amino acid sequence: CSATPRVGELAKNIQYF.

This clonotype was recorded at least ten times. This chain connects TRBV6-6 to TRBJ2-7; 8 bases map to TRBD2. This CDR3 is 15 amino acids long. The ends lost 0 bases at V and 3 bases at J; junction bases unmatched: 4. Germline assignment: CDR1 MNHNY and CDR2 SVGAGI (reference sequence). The CDR3 DNA follows: TGTGCCAGCAGTTACTCCGGTGCGGGAGGCTACGAGCAGTACTTC. Protein product: CASSYSGAGGYEQYF.

This clonotype was seen a handful of times. The chain carries TRBV6-1 and TRBJ1-2; a possible D gene is TRBD1 (5 bases). There are 13 residues in the CDR3. Germline assignment: CDR1 MNHNS and CDR2 SASEGT. V was pared by 3 bases and J by 8 bases, with 13 bases between. CDR3 DNA: TGTGCCAGCAGTGACGGTGGGGGTTTCGGCTACACCTTC. Translated, it gives CASSDGGGFGYTF.

The CDR3 is CASSWTGNEQYF. The CDR3 bases are TGCGCCAGCAGCTGGACAGGGAACGAGCAGTACTTC. The genes are TRBV5-1 and TRBJ2-7; 8 nucleotides match TRBD1. Germline-derived CDR1 and CDR2 are SGHRS and YFSETQ. V trimming: 3 bases; J trimming: 5 bases; junction bases outside the gene matches: 1. CDR3 length equals 12 residues. Combining the CDR3 with reference TRBV5-1 and TRBJ2-7 gives the whole variable domain KAGVTQTPRYLIKTRGQQVTLSCSPISGHRSVSWYQQTPGQGLQFLFEYFSETQRNKGNFPGRFSGRQFSNSRSEMNVSTLELGDSALYLCASSWTGNEQYFGPGTRLTVT.

This chain uses TRBV4-3 with TRBJ2-3; TRBD2 matches at 10 bases. The CDR3 has 15 amino acids. Germline CDR1 and CDR2: LGHNA and YSLEER. Losses at the gene ends were 7 bases for V and 2 bases for J; bases not matched to a gene: 6. CDR3 protein: CASKSSGGITDTQYF. The DNA for the CDR3 is TGCGCCAGCAAATCTAGCGGGGGAATCACAGATACGCAGTATTTT.

This clonotype came up many times. V gene TRBV3-1 combines with J gene TRBJ2-7; TRBD2 aligns across 14 bases. The germline CDR1 and CDR2 sequences are LGHDT and YNNKEL (reference sequence). This CDR3 region has 15 residues. V was pared by 4 bases and J by 7 bases, with 6 bases of the junction left unmatched. CDR3 DNA sequence: TGTGCCAGCAGCCCGACTAGCGGGAGGGCCTGGGAGCAGTACTTC. Protein product: CASSPTSGRAWEQYF.

There are many counts of this clonotype. The chain couples TRBV11-2 to TRBJ2-1; tentatively, D is TRBD1 or TRBD2 (5 bases each). CDR3 length: 13 amino acids. From germline, CDR1 is SGHAT and CDR2 FQNNGV. V lost 0 bases, J lost 13 bases, and 13 bases lay in between. CDR3 in amino acids: CASSLDRGARQFF. The DNA of the CDR3 is TGTGCCAGCAGCTTAGATAGGGGAGCTAGACAGTTCTTC.

There are many counts of this clonotype. The rearrangement uses TRBV5-1 and TRBJ1-4; the match to TRBD1 covers 7 bases. The CDR3 has 18 residues. V shed 2 bases, J shed 6 bases, and the junction held 16 bases outside the gene matches. Germline values: CDR1 SGHRS, CDR2 YFSETQ. CDR3 DNA sequence: TGCGCCAGCAGCTTAGGCCCTAGTCCAGGGGGACGGGATGAAAAACTGTTTTTT. Translated: CASSLGPSPGGRDEKLFF.

This clonotype appeared many times. This sequence joins TRBV6-1 and TRBJ2-3, with D tentatively TRBD1 (5 bases). Germline CDR1 and CDR2: MNHNS and SASEGT. There are 15 residues in the CDR3. The V gene lost 4 bases and the J gene lost 6 bases, with 17 bases spanning the gap. CDR3 in amino acids: CASSVYPTGLDTQYF. DNA of the CDR3: TGTGCCAGCAGTGTCTATCCCACAGGTCTTGATACGCAGTATTTT.

The chain joins TRBV5-1 to TRBJ2-2, with D tentatively TRBD2 (6 bases). Trimming cost V 4 bases and J 6 bases, with 16 bases left between them. The CDR3 loop spans 15 amino acids. Germline V CDR1 and CDR2: SGHRS, YFSETQ. This chain's CDR3 is CASSTPRRAPGELFF. CDR3 coding DNA: TGCGCCAGCAGCACCCCCCGGAGGGCCCCCGGGGAGCTGTTTTTT. The variable domain in full, with the rest retrieved from reference TRBV5-1 and TRBJ2-2, is KAGVTQTPRYLIKTRGQQVTLSCSPISGHRSVSWYQQTPGQGLQFLFEYFSETQRNKGNFPGRFSGRQFSNSRSEMNVSTLELGDSALYLCASSTPRRAPGELFFGEGSRLTVL.

This clonotype was counted ten times or more. The chain couples TRBV20-1 to TRBJ1-2; a possible D gene is TRBD1 (6 bases). The CDR3 covers 14 residues. Trimming removed 5 bases from V and 6 bases from J, with 19 bases in between. In germline, CDR1 is DFQATT, CDR2 SNEGSKA (reference sequence). The CDR3 region has the DNA TGCAGTGCTGGGGTCTTTAGGGGGACGAATGGCTACACCTTC. Translating it yields CSAGVFRGTNGYTF.

The sample holds a few counts of this clonotype. In DNA form, the CDR3 reads TGTGCCAGCAGCTTAGGTCTAGGGAGGGACGAGCAGTACTTC. Amino acid sequence: CASSLGLGRDEQYF. This chain joins TRBV7-9 and TRBJ2-7, with 7 positions matching TRBD2. This CDR3 spans 14 amino acids. The trim removed 1 base at V and 5 bases at J, leaving 5 bases unmatched. The germline V gene encodes CDR1 SEHNR and CDR2 FQNEAQ (reference sequence).

The gene calls are TRBV6-2 or TRBV6-3 and TRBJ2-1, with D possibly being TRBD1 (5 bases). V shed 7 bases and J shed 5 bases, with 9 bases lying between them. This CDR3 has 12 amino acids. Germline lookup yields CDR1 MNHEY and CDR2 SVGEGT. The CDR3 DNA is TGTGCCAGCAACCCAGGGAACAATGAGCAGTTCTTC. Protein: CASNPGNNEQFF.

This clonotype was recorded many times. The chain joins TRBV28 to TRBJ2-1; 15 bases map to TRBD2. The CDR3 has 19 amino acids. Trimming cost V 3 bases and J 0 bases; bases outside gene matches: 6. CDR1 is MDHEN, CDR2 SYDVKM, per germline. The CDR3: CASSFLGLAGGYSYNEQFF. The CDR3 DNA is TGTGCCAGCAGTTTTTTGGGACTAGCGGGAGGTTACTCCTACAATGAGCAGTTCTTC.

The V and J genes are TRBV19 and TRBJ2-7, with 9 bases aligning to TRBD2. Trimming took 5 bases from V and 5 from J; bases not matched to a gene: 7. This CDR3 spans 14 amino acids. Germline V gene lookup returns CDR1 LNHDA and CDR2 SQIVND (reference sequence). The DNA of the CDR3 is TGTGCCAGTAGTGTAAGCGGGAGGACCCACGAGCAGTACTTC. Its translation is CASSVSGRTHEQYF.

This clonotype has only a few counts. This chain connects TRBV5-1 to TRBJ2-2, with unresolved D. This CDR3 is 15 amino acids long. The ends were cut back, 7 bases at V and 0 bases at J, with 13 bases in the middle. From germline, CDR1 is SGHRS and CDR2 YFSETQ. Here the CDR3 reads CASRPAPANTGELFF. CDR3 nucleotide sequence: TGCGCCAGCCGCCCGGCGCCCGCGAACACCGGGGAGCTGTTTTTT.

In the case of this clonotype: A much larger clone lies a single base off, so this may be a read error. The rearrangement uses TRBV15 and TRBJ1-1, with TRBD1 matching over 8 bases. Germline CDR1 and CDR2: LNHNV and YYDKDF (reference sequence). This CDR3 contains 12 residues. The DNA of the CDR3 is TGTGCCACCAGCAGAGATCAGGGGGCAACTTCCTTT. It yields the protein CATSRDQGATSF.

V is TRBV27 and J is TRBJ2-3, with D possibly matching TRBD2 (5 bases). The CDR3 loop spans 15 amino acids. CDR1 is MNHEY and CDR2 is SMNVEV in the germline V gene (reference sequence). V was pared by 3 bases and J by 7 bases, with 17 bases between. CDR3: CASSLGSGLANTQYF. CDR3 nucleotide sequence: TGTGCCAGCAGTTTGGGGAGCGGTCTAGCAAATACGCAGTATTTT.

The sample holds a few counts of this clonotype. This chain uses TRBV6-1 with TRBJ2-1; 9 bases align to TRBD2. The CDR3 length is 16 residues. V lost 0 bases to trimming and J lost 3 bases; unmatched junction nucleotides: 3. CDR1 and CDR2 from the germline V gene are MNHNS and SASEGT. CDR3 bases: TGTGCCAGCAGTGAAGCAACTAGCGGGTTCTACAATGAGCAGTTCTTC. Amino acids: CASSEATSGFYNEQFF.

The chain couples TRBV5-6 to TRBJ2-7; no clear D gene. This CDR3 contains 13 residues. Looked up from germline, CDR1 is SGHDT and CDR2 is YYEEEE. The germline V and J ends were trimmed by 5 bases and 7 bases, with 16 bases remaining between them. The CDR3 nucleotides read TGTGCCAGCAGTTTTACCCGCTACGGTGAGCAGTACTTC. This encodes CASSFTRYGEQYF.

This clonotype was found a few times. This chain joins TRBV6-1 and TRBJ2-1; tentatively, D is TRBD2 (6 bases). Germline V gives CDR1 MNHNS, CDR2 SASEGT. CDR3 length: 14 amino acids. V was clipped by 8 bases and J by 0 bases, with 11 bases between them. CDR3: CASPLAYSYNEQFF. The CDR3 DNA reads TGTGCCAGCCCACTAGCTTACTCCTACAATGAGCAGTTCTTC.

In this sample, this clonotype turned up a few times. The chain uses TRBV5-1 and TRBJ2-1; 13 bases line up with TRBD2. Germline CDR1 and CDR2: SGHRS and YFSETQ. Trimming took 5 bases from V and 12 from J; bases not matched to a gene: 8. The CDR3 spans 14 residues. The CDR3 sequence: CASSLGTSGDGQFF. Written as DNA, the CDR3 is TGCGCCAGCAGTCTCGGGACTAGCGGGGACGGGCAGTTCTTC.

This clonotype occurred a few times. V gene TRBV28 combines with J gene TRBJ1-1; D is perhaps TRBD1 (5 bases). The CDR3 consists of 14 residues. V was shortened by 8 bases and J by 7 bases, with 20 bases between the two germline ends. From germline, CDR1 is MDHEN and CDR2 SYDVKM. CDR3 nucleotide sequence: TGTGCCAGCCAATTCGGGACTTCGGGGGTTGAAGCTTTCTTT. It specifies CASQFGTSGVEAFF.

The chain carries TRBV18 and TRBJ1-1; D remains unclear. The germline gives CDR1 KGHSH, CDR2 LQKENI. V lost 3 bases to trimming and J lost 1 base, with 9 bases between them. This CDR3 region has 14 residues. The CDR3 here is CASSPLQGNTEAFF. CDR3 nucleotide sequence: TGTGCCAGCTCACCCCTCCAAGGGAACACTGAAGCTTTCTTT.

This clonotype was seen a few times. The missing conserved phenylalanine or tryptophan at the end of this CDR3 makes a read error likely. The chain has TRBV5-5 and TRBJ1-1, with D hard to call. CDR1 and CDR2 from the germline V gene are SGHKS and YYEKEE (reference sequence). The CDR3 length is 17 residues. Trimming stripped 2 bases from V and 1 base from J, with 18 bases between. CDR3 nucleotides: TGTGCCAGCAGCTTAGGATGGGAGGGTGGGCGGAACACTGAAGCTTTCCTT. The encoded protein is CASSLGWEGGRNTEAFL.

Comments on this clonotype: It is likely a read error, because the conserved phenylalanine at the end of the CDR3 is missing. The V and J genes are TRBV27 and TRBJ1-5; D not resolved. Germline CDR1 and CDR2: MNHEY and SMNVEV (reference sequence). V was cut by 5 bases and J by 1 base, with 6 bases left in between. The CDR3 has 13 residues. The chain's CDR3 is CASSPYSNQPQHL. CDR3 sequence (DNA): TGTGCCAGCAGTCCATACAGCAATCAGCCCCAGCATCTT.

This clonotype has at least ten counts. The CDR3 bases are TGCAGCGTGGGGACGGGGTATGGCTACACCTTC. It is translated as CSVGTGYGYTF. V is TRBV29-1 and J is TRBJ1-2; possible D gene TRBD1, 5 bases. Germline V gene data show CDR1 as SQVTM and CDR2 as ANQGSEA. The CDR3 has 11 residues. V lost 6 bases and J lost 5, with 10 bases in between.